This T cell receptor beta chain comes out of a study of cytotoxic CD8 clonotypes in ibrutinib-treated CLL. Study in general: The taking of response samples occurred after a median approximately twelve months of treatment, with a range of 6 to 36.

On this clone: The antigen is not known.

Assay: immunoSEQ multiplex PCR; the TCRdb copy retains only in-frame clones and omits some. The sample carries some 150,000 clones, about 80% recorded once. Trimming took 11 bases from V and 4 from J; bases not matched to a gene: 12. The V gene's germline CDR1 is MDHEN and CDR2 SYDVKM. The CDR3 has 15 residues. Notes on the study in general: Clonality at baseline surpassed age-matched healthy donors and tracked circulating CD8+ T-cell counts. Public clonotypes occurred uncommonly; on treatment, they contracted or remained stable.

The receptor was isolated from a human donor with chronic lymphocytic leukemia. The chain employs TRBV28 and TRBJ2-2; 8 bases fit TRBD1. The source material was PBMCs, sampled after 12 months of ibrutinib treatment. CDR3 sequence: CAAIRTGLRTGELFF. DNA for the CDR3: TGTGCCGCGATACGGACAGGGCTACGCACCGGGGAGCTGTTTTTT.